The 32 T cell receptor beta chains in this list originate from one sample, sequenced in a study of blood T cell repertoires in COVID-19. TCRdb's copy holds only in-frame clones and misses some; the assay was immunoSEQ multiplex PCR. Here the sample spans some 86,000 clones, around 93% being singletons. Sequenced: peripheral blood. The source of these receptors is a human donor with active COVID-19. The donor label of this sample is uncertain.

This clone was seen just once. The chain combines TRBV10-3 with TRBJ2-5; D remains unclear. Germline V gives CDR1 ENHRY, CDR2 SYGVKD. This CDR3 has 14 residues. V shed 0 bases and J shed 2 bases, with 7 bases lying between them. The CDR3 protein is CAISESELQETQYF. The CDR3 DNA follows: TGTGCCATCAGTGAGTCGGAGTTACAAGAGACCCAGTACTTC.

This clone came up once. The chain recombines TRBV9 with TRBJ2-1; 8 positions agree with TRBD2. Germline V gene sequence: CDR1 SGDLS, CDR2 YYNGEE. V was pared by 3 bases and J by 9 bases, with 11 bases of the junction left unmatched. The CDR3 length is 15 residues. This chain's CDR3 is CASSAPGTSSSEQFF. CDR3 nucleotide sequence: TGTGCCAGCAGCGCACCCGGGACTAGTTCAAGTGAGCAGTTCTTC.

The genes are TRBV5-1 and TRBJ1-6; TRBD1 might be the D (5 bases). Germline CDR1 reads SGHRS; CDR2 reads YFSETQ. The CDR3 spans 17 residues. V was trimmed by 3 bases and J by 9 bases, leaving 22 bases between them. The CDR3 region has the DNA TGCGCCAGCAGCTCCTCAGGGTCCATGGCGTCCGGTTCACCCCTCCACTTT. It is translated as CASSSSGSMASGSPLHF.

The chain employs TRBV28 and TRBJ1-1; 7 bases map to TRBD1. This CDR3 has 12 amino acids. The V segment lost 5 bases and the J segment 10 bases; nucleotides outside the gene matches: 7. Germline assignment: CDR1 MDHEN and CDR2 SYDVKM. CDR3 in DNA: TGTGCCAGCAGTAAAACAGGGGTCGCAGCTTTCTTT. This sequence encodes CASSKTGVAAFF.

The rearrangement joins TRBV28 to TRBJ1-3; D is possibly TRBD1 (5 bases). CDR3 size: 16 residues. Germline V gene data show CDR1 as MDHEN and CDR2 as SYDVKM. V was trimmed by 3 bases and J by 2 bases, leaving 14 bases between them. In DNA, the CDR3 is TGTGCCAGCAGTTTTGGGGGGGAGGGAACTGGAAACACCATATATTTT. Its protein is CASSFGGEGTGNTIYF. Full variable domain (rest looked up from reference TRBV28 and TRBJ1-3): DVKVTQSSRYLVKRTGEKVFLECVQDMDHENMFWYRQDPGLGLRLIYFSYDVKMKEKGDIPEGYSVSREKKERFSLILESASTNQTSMYLCASSFGGEGTGNTIYFGEGSWLTVV.

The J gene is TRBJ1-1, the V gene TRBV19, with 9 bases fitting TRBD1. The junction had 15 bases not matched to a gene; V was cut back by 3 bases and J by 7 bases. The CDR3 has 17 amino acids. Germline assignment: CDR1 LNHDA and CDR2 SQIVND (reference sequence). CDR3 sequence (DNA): TGTGCCAGTAGTATCGAGGGACAGGGCCCATCTGGATATGAAGCTTTCTTT. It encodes CASSIEGQGPSGYEAFF.

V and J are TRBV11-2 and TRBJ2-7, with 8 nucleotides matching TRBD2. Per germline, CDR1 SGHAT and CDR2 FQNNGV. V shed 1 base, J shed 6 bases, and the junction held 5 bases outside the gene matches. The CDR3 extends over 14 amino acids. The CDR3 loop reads CASSLAGGAGEQYF. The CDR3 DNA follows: TGTGCCAGCAGCTTAGCGGGGGGGGCCGGCGAGCAGTACTTC. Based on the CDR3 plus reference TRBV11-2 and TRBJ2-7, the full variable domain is EAGVAQSPRYKIIEKRQSVAFWCNPISGHATLYWYQQILGQGPKLLIQFQNNGVVDDSQLPKDRFSAERLKGVDSTLKIQPAKLEDSAVYLCASSLAGGAGEQYFGPGTRLTVT.

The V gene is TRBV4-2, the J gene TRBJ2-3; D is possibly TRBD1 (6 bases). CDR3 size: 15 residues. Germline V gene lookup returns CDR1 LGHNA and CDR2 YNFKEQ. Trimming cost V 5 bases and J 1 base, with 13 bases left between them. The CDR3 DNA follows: TGTGCCAGCAGCTTGACAGGTACTGGCACAGATACGCAGTATTTT. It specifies CASSLTGTGTDTQYF.

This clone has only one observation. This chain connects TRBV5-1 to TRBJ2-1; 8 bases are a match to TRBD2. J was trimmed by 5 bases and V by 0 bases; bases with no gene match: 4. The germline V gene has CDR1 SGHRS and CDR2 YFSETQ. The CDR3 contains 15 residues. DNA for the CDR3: TGCGCCAGCAGCTTGGTAGCGGGGCGCGACAATGAGCAGTTCTTC. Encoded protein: CASSLVAGRDNEQFF.

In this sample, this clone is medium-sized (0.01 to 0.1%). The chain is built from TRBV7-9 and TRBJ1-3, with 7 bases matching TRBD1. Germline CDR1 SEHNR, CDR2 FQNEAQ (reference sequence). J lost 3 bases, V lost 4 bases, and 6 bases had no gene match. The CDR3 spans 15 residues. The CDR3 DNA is TGTGCCAGCAGCTCACGGACAGGCAGTGGAAACACCATATATTTT. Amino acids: CASSSRTGSGNTIYF.

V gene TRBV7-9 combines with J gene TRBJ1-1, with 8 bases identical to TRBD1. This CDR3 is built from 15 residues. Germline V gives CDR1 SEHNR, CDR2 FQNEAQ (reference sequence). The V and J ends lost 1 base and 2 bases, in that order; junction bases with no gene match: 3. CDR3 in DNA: TGTGCCAGCAGCTTAGGACAGGGGTTAAACACTGAAGCTTTCTTT. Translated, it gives CASSLGQGLNTEAFF.

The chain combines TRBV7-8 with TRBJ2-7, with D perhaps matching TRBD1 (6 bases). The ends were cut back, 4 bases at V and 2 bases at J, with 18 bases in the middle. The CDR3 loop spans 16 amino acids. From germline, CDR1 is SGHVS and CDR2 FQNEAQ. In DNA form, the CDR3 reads TGTGCCAGCAGCTCCGCAGGGGCCCCTAGCCCCTACGAGCAGTACTTC. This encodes CASSSAGAPSPYEQYF. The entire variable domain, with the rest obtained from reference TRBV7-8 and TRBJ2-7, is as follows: GAGVSQSPRYKVAKRGQDVALRCDPISGHVSLFWYQQALGQGPEFLTYFQNEAQLDKSGLPSDRFFAERPEGSVSTLKIQRTQQEDSAVYLCASSSAGAPSPYEQYFGPGTRLTVT.

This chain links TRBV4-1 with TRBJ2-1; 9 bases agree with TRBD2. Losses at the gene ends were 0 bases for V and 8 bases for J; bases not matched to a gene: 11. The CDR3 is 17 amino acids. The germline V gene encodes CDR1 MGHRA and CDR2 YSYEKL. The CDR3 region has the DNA TGCGCCAGCAGCCAAGATCTTGGGGACGCGGGGGGGGATGAGCAGTTCTTC. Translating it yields CASSQDLGDAGGDEQFF.

The CDR3 sequence is CASSRDRATGELFF. The CDR3 coding sequence is TGTGCCAGCAGCCGAGACAGGGCCACCGGGGAGCTGTTTTTT. The V call is TRBV3-1 (or the pseudogene TRBV3-2), the J call TRBJ2-2, with 7 bases lining up with TRBD1. The V and J ends lost 4 bases and 4 bases, in that order; junction bases with no gene match: 3. The V gene's germline CDR1 is LGHDT and CDR2 YNNKEL (reference sequence). CDR3 size: 14 residues.

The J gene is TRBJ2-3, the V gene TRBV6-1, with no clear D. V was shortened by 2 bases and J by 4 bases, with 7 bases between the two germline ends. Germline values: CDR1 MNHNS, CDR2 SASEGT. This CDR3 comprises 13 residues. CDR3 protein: CASSEIASDTQYF. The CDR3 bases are TGTGCCAGCAGTGAAATAGCCTCAGATACGCAGTATTTT.

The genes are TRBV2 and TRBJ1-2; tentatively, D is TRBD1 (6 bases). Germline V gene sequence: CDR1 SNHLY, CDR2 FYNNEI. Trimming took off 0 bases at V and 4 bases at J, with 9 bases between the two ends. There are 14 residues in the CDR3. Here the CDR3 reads CASSEADSFYGYTF. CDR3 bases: TGTGCCAGCAGTGAAGCGGACAGTTTCTATGGCTACACCTTC.

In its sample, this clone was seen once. The CDR3 nucleotides read TGTGCCAGCAGTCTGGGGCAGGCAGATACGCAGTATTTT. It specifies CASSLGQADTQYF. The chain couples TRBV2 to TRBJ2-3, with D tentatively TRBD1 (5 bases). Germline CDR1 and CDR2: SNHLY and FYNNEI. The CDR3 is made up of 13 amino acids. Trimming pared 5 bases from V and 4 bases from J, leaving 10 bases between.

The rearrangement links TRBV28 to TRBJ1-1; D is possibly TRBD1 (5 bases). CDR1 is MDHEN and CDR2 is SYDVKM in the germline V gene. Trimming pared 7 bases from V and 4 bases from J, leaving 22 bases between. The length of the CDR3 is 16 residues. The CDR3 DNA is TGTGCCAGCATTTCCCGCCCAGGGATCGGGCGCACTGAAGCTTTCTTT. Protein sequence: CASISRPGIGRTEAFF. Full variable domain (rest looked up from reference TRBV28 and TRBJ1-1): DVKVTQSSRYLVKRTGEKVFLECVQDMDHENMFWYRQDPGLGLRLIYFSYDVKMKEKGDIPEGYSVSREKKERFSLILESASTNQTSMYLCASISRPGIGRTEAFFGQGTRLTVV.

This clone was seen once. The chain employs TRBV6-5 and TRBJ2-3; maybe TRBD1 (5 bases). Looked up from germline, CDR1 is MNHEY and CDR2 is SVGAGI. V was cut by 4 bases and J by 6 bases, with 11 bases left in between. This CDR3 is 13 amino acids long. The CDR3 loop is CASSSGIEDTQYF. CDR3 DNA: TGTGCCAGCAGTTCAGGGATCGAGGATACGCAGTATTTT.

CDR3 coding DNA: TGTGCCAGCAGCCAGTTTGTGGGGCCCCAGGGGGCGCATACTGAAGCTTTCTTT. Translation gives CASSQFVGPQGAHTEAFF. This sequence joins TRBV3-1 (or the pseudogene TRBV3-2) and TRBJ1-1, with 8 bases fitting TRBD1. The CDR3 totals 18 residues. V gave up 3 bases and J gave up 5 bases; unmatched junction bases: 17. Germline V CDR1 and CDR2: LGHDT, YNNKEL (reference sequence).

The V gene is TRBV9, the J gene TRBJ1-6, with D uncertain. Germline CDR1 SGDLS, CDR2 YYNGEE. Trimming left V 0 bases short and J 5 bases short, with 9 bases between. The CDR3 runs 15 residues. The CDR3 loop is CASSVDAGDNSPLHF. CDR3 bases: TGTGCCAGCAGCGTAGACGCGGGTGATAATTCACCCCTCCACTTT.

This CDR3 is CASRLGSERVDTIYF. CDR3 sequence (DNA): TGTGCAAGTCGCTTGGGTTCCGAGAGGGTAGACACCATATATTTT. The rearrangement joins TRBV12-2 to TRBJ1-3. TRBV12-2 is reported as a pseudogene. The CDR3 sequence is 15 residues long.

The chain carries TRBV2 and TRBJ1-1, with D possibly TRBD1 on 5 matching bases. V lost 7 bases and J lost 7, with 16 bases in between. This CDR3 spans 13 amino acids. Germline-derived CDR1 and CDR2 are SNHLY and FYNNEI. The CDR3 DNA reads TGTGCCAGCAAGTACGGGGGGACCGGTGAAGCTTTCTTT. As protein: CASKYGGTGEAFF.

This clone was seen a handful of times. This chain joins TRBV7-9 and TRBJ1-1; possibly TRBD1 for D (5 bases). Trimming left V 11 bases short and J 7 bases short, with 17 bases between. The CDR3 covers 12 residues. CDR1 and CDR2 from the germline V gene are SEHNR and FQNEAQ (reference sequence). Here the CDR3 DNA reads TGTGCCCTGCACGGGACTTCGGATGAAGCTTTCTTT. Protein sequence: CALHGTSDEAFF.

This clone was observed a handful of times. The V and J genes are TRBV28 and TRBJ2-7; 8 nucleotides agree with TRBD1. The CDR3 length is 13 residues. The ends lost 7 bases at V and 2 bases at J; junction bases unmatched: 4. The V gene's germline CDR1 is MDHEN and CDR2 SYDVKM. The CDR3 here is CASTLGQAYEQYF. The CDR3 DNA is TGTGCCAGCACCCTGGGACAGGCCTACGAGCAGTACTTC. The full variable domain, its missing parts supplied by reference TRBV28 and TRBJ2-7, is DVKVTQSSRYLVKRTGEKVFLECVQDMDHENMFWYRQDPGLGLRLIYFSYDVKMKEKGDIPEGYSVSREKKERFSLILESASTNQTSMYLCASTLGQAYEQYFGPGTRLTVT.

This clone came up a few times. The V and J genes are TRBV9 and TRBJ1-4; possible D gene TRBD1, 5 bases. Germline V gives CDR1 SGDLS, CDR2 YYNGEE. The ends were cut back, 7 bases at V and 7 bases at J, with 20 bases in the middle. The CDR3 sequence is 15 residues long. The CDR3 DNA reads TGTGCCAGCTCCCCGGGGGGGGTCTTCGGTGAAAAACTGTTTTTT. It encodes CASSPGGVFGEKLFF.

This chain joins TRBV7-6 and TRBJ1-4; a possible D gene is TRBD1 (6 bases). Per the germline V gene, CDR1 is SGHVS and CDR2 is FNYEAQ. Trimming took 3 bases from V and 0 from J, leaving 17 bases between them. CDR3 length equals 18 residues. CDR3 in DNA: TGTGCCAGCAGCTTGAATCCACAGGGCGTTACAACTAATGAAAAACTGTTTTTT. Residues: CASSLNPQGVTTNEKLFF.

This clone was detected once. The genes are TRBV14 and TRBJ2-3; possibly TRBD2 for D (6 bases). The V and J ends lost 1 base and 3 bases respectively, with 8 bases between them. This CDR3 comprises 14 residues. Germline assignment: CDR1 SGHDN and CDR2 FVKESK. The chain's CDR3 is CASSQAGRTDTQYF. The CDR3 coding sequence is TGTGCCAGCAGCCAAGCGGGGAGGACAGATACGCAGTATTTT.

Here the CDR3 reads CASSLGGNTIYF. The CDR3, as DNA: TGTGCCAGCAGCCTCGGTGGAAACACCATATATTTT. This chain joins TRBV12-3 or TRBV12-4 and TRBJ1-3; D is undetermined. The ends were cut back, 6 bases at V and 3 bases at J, with 6 bases in the middle. The CDR3 has 12 amino acids.

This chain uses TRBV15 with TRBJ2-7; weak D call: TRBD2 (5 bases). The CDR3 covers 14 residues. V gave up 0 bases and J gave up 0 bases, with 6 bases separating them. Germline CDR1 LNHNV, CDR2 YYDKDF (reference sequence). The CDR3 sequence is CATSRDLASYEQYF. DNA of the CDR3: TGTGCCACCAGCAGAGATCTAGCCTCCTACGAGCAGTACTTC.

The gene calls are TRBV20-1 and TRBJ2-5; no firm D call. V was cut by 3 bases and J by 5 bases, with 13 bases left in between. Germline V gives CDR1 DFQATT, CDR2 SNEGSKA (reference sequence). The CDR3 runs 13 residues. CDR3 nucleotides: TGCAGTGCTAGTGACCAGCTGAGGGAGACCCAGTACTTC. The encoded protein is CSASDQLRETQYF.

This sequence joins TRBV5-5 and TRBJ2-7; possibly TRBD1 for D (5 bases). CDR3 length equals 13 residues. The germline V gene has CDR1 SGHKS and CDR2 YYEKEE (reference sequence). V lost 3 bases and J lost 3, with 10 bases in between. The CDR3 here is CASSSMGLYEQYF. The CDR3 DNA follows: TGTGCCAGCAGCTCAATGGGGCTCTACGAGCAGTACTTC.